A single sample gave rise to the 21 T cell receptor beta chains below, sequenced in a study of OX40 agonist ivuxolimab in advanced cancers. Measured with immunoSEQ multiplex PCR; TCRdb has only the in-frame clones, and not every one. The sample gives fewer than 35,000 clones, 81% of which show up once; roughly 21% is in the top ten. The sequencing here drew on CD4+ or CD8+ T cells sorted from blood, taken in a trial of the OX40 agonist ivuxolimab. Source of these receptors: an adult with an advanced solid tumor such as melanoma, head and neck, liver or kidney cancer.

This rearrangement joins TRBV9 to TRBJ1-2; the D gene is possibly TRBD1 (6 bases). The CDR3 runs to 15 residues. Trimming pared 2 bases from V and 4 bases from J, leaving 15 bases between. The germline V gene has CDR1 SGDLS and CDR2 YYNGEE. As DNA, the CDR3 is TGTGCCAGCAGCGTGGCGGGGGGCGCAAGCTATGGCTACACCTTC. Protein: CASSVAGGASYGYTF.

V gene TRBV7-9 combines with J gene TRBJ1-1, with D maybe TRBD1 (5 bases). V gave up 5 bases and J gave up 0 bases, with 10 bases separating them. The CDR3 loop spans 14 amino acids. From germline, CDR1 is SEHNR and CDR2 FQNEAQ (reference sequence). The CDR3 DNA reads TGTGCCAGCAGCCGGGAGGGGTTGAACACTGAAGCTTTCTTT. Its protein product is CASSREGLNTEAFF.

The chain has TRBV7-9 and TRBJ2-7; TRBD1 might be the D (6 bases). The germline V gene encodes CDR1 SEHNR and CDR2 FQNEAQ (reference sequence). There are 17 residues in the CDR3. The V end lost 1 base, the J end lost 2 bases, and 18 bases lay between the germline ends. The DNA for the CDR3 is TGTGCCAGCAGCTTAGTAGGTGGTGGACAGAAGGCCTACGAGCAGTACTTC. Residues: CASSLVGGGQKAYEQYF.

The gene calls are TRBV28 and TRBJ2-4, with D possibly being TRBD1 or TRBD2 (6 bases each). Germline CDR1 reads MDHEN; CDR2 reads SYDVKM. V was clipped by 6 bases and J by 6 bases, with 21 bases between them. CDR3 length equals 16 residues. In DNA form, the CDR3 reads TGTGCCAGCAGAGGGGGGTTAGGCAGGGGAATAAACATTCAGTACTTC. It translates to CASRGGLGRGINIQYF.

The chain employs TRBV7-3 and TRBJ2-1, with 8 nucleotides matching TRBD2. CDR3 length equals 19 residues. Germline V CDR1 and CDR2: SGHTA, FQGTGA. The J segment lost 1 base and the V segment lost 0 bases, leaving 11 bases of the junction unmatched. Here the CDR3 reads CASSLTPQERGLSYNEQFF. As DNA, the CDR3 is TGTGCCAGCAGCTTAACTCCCCAAGAGCGGGGGCTTTCCTACAATGAGCAGTTCTTC.

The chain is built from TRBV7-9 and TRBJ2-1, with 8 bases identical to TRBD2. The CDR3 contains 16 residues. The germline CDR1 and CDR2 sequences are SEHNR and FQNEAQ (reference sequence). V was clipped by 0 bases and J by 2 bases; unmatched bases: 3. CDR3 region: CASSLASRGAYNEQFF. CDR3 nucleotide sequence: TGTGCCAGCAGCTTAGCCTCGCGGGGGGCCTACAATGAGCAGTTCTTC.

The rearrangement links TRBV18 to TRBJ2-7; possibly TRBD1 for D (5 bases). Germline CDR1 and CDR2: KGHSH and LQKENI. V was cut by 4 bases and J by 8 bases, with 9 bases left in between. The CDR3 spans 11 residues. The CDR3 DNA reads TGTGCCAGCTCACTAGGGGCTCAGCAGTACTTC. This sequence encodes CASSLGAQQYF.

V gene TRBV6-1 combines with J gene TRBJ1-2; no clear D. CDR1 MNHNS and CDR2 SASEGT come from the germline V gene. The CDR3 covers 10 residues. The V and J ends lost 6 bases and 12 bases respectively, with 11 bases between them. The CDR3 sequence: CASSPDPHTF. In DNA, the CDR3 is TGTGCCAGCAGCCCCGATCCCCACACCTTC.

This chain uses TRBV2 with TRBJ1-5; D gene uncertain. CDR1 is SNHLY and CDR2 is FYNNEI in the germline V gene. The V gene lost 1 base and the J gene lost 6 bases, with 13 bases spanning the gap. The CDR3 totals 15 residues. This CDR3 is CASSEEKGSGQPQHF. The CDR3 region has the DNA TGTGCCAGCAGTGAAGAAAAGGGATCAGGTCAGCCCCAGCATTTT. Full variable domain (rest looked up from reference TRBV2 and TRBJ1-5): EPEVTQTPSHQVTQMGQEVILRCVPISNHLYFYWYRQILGQKVEFLVSFYNNEISEKSEIFDDQFSVERPDGSNFTLKIRSTKLEDSAMYFCASSEEKGSGQPQHFGDGTRLSIL.

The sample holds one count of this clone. CDR3: CASSFGRREVGNEQFF. CDR3 coding DNA: TGTGCCAGCAGTTTCGGTCGGCGGGAGGTGGGGAATGAGCAGTTCTTC. The chain is built from TRBV28 and TRBJ2-1, with 8 bases fitting TRBD2. V gave up 3 bases and J gave up 7 bases; unmatched junction bases: 11. This CDR3 is 16 amino acids long. Germline CDR1 and CDR2: MDHEN and SYDVKM.

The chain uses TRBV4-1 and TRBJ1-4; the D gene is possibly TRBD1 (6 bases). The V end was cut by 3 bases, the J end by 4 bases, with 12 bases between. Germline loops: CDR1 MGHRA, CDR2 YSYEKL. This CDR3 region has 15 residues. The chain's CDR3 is CASSHRTAFNEKLFF. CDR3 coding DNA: TGCGCCAGCAGCCATCGGACAGCCTTTAATGAAAAACTGTTTTTT.

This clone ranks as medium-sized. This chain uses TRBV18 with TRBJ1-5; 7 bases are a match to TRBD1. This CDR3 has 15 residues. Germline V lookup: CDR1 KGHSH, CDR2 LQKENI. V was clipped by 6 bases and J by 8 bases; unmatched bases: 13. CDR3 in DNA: TGTGCCAGCTCGGCGACGCAGGGGGTATCGGAGCCCCAGCATTTT. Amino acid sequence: CASSATQGVSEPQHF.

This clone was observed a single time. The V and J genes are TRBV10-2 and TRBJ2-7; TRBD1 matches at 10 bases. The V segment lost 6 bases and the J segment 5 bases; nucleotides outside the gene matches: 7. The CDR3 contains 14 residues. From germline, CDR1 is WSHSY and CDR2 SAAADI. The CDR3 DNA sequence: TGCGCCAGCAGCAGACAGGGGGCGCACGACGAGCAGTACTTC. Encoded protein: CASSRQGAHDEQYF.

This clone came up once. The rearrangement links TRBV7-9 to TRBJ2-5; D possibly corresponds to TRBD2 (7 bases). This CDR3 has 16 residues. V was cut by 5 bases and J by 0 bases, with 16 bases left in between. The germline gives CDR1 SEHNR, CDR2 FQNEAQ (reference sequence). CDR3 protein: CASSPARGRDQETQYF. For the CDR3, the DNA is TGTGCCAGCAGCCCGGCGAGGGGGAGGGACCAAGAGACCCAGTACTTC. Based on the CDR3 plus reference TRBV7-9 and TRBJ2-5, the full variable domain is DTGVSQNPRHKITKRGQNVTFRCDPISEHNRLYWYRQTLGQGPEFLTYFQNEAQLEKSRLLSDRFSAERPKGSFSTLEIQRTEQGDSAMYLCASSPARGRDQETQYFGPGTRLLVL.

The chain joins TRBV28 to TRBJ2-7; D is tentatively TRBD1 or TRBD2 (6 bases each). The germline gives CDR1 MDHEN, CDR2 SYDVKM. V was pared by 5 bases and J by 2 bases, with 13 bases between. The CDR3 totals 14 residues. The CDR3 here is CASSPPGGPYEQYF. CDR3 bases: TGTGCCAGCAGTCCCCCCGGGGGCCCCTACGAGCAGTACTTC. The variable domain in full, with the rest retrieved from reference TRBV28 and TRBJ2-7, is DVKVTQSSRYLVKRTGEKVFLECVQDMDHENMFWYRQDPGLGLRLIYFSYDVKMKEKGDIPEGYSVSREKKERFSLILESASTNQTSMYLCASSPPGGPYEQYFGPGTRLTVT.

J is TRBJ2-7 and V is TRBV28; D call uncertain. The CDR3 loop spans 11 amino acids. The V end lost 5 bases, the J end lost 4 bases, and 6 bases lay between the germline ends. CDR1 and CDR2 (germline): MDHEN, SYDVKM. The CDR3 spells CASSLQYEQYF. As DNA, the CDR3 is TGTGCCAGCAGTCTACAGTACGAGCAGTACTTC.

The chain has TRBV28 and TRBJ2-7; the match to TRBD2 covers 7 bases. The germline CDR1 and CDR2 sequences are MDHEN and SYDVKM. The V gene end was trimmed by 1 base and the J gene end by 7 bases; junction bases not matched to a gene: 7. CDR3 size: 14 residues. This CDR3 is CASSLYGGTGEQYF. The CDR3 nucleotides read TGTGCCAGCAGTTTATACGGGGGGACGGGGGAGCAGTACTTC.

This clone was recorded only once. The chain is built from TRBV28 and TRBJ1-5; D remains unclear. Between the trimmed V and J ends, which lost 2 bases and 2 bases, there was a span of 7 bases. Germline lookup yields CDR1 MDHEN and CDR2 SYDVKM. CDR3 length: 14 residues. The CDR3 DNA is TGTGCCAGCAGTTTACTGGACCGCAATCAGCCCCAGCATTTT. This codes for CASSLLDRNQPQHF.

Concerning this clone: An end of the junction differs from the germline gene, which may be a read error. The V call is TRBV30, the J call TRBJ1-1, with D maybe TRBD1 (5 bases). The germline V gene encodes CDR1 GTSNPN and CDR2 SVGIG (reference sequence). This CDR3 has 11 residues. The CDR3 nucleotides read TGTGCCTGGAGGTGGAGAGCCCTCGGGGCTTTT. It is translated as CAWRWRALGAF.

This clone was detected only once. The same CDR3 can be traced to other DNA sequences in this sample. The CDR3 spells CASSLGQGFPYEQYF. The CDR3 DNA sequence: TGCGCCAGCAGCCTAGGGCAGGGGTTCCCCTACGAGCAGTACTTC. V gene TRBV5-1 combines with J gene TRBJ2-7; tentatively, D is TRBD1 (6 bases). Trimming cost V 4 bases and J 2 bases, with 16 bases left between them. Germline CDR1 reads SGHRS; CDR2 reads YFSETQ. The CDR3 covers 15 residues.

This CDR3 reads CASSVGLSSTEAFF. CDR3 sequence (DNA): TGTGCCAGCAGTGTGGGACTGTCCTCTACTGAAGCTTTCTTT. The chain employs TRBV2 and TRBJ1-1; D is perhaps TRBD1 (5 bases). CDR1 and CDR2 (germline): SNHLY, FYNNEI. The CDR3 is 14 residues long. Trimming removed 4 bases from V and 5 bases from J, with 14 bases in between.